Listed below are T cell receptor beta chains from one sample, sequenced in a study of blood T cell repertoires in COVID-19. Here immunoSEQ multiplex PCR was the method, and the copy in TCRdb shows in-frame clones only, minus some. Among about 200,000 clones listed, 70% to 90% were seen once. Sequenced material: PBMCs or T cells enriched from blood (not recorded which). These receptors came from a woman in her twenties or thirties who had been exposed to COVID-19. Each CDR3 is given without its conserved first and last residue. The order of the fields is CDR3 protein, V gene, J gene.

AWSASSVEKLF	TRBV30	TRBJ1-4
ASSPRGAAEQF	TRBV3-1/TRBV3-2	TRBJ2-1
ASTWGGAGYT	TRBV12-3/TRBV12-4	TRBJ1-2
ASKEGIAKNIQY	TRBV2	TRBJ2-4
ASSFGREILYEQY	TRBV5-5	TRBJ2-7
ASSPRGNYGYT	TRBV10-1	TRBJ1-2
ASSHQGPGELF	TRBV19	TRBJ2-2
ASSLTQGSTEAF	TRBV11-2	TRBJ1-1
ASSDRVPYYGYT	TRBV6-5	TRBJ1-2
ASSEDRWGDTEAF	TRBV6-1	TRBJ1-1
ASWGPGDEKLF	TRBV6-5	TRBJ1-4
ASGGQGVRSNQPQH	TRBV2	TRBJ1-5
ASSQGRGWQPQH	TRBV3-1/TRBV3-2	TRBJ1-5
ASSLAMGLDLEQY	TRBV5-1	TRBJ2-7
ASSIGTIYGYT	TRBV3-1/TRBV3-2	TRBJ1-2
ASSSLNSGNTIY	TRBV5-5	TRBJ1-3
ASSQGQNSNQPQH	TRBV3-1/TRBV3-2	TRBJ1-5
ASSPRPGTGRNEQY	TRBV5-1	TRBJ2-7
ATSRDASPYNEQF	TRBV15	TRBJ2-1
ASSPRAGVDTQY	TRBV18	TRBJ2-3
AWSREGREKLF	TRBV30	TRBJ1-4
ASSPQGTGNQPQH	TRBV18	TRBJ1-5
ASSQARVNEKLF	TRBV3-1/TRBV3-2	TRBJ1-4
ASSLVGQVYSPLH	TRBV7-8	TRBJ1-6
ASSPSYRDYSYEQY	TRBV4-2	TRBJ2-7
ASSPSGTSGYEQY	TRBV7-6	TRBJ2-7
ASSYSSGVGTGELF	TRBV6-5	TRBJ2-2
ASKAWAGGNTEAF	TRBV5-5	TRBJ1-1
ATGVGSENSPLH	TRBV5-1	TRBJ1-6